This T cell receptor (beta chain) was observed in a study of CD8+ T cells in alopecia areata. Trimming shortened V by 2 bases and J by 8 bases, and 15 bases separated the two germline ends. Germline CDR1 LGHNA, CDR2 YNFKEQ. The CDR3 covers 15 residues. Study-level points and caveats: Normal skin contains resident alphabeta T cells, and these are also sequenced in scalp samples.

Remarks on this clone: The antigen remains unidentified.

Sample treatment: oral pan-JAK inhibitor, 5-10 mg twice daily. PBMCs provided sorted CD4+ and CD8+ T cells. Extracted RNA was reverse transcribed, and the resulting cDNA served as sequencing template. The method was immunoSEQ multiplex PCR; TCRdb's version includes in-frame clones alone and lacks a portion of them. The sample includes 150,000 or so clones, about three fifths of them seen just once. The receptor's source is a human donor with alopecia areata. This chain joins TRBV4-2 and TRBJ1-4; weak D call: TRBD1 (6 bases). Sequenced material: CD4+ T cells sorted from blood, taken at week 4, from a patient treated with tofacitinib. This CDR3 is CASSQNAQGGEKLFF. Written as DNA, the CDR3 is TGTGCCAGCAGCCAAAACGCACAGGGTGGAGAAAAACTGTTTTTT.